This paragraph reports one T cell receptor beta chain. A much larger clone is a single base away; this may be a read error. This sample stems from a study of CD8+CD57+ T cells in acquired aplastic anemia. Study background: DNA from sorted CD4+ and CD8+ cells averaged approximately 3.2 ug.

TCR beta VDJ and CDR3 profiling used genomic DNA as template. TCRdb re-derived calls from the reads in MiXCR, one entry per CDR3 protein. The sample holds approximately 300,000 distinct CDR3 sequences, 50% to 65% seen once. An expansion of CD8+CD57+ cells by flow cytometry had been shown in patients chosen for sequencing. The CDR3 contains 15 residues. The sample taken for sequencing was sorted CD4+, CD8+, or CD8+CD57+ T cells (not recorded which) from PBMCs. This receptor was taken from a human donor with aplastic anemia. The chain combines TRBV12-3 or TRBV12-4 with TRBJ1-6; 10 positions agree with TRBD1. CDR3 sequence (DNA): TGTGCCAGCTCCGTCGGACAGGGGGATAATCCACCCCTCCACTTT. Its protein is CASSVGQGDNPPLHF.